The 8 T cell receptor beta chains below all came from one sample that was sequenced in a study of T cells in localized non-small cell lung cancer. TCRdb keeps only in-frame clones here, not all; method: immunoSEQ multiplex PCR. The sample yields roughly 77,000 clones, 70% to 90% seen once. This material consisted of peripheral blood, taken before any cancer treatment. These receptors were taken from a woman aged 35 to 75 with stage I squamous cell lung carcinoma.

As to this clone: A read error is possible here, since a much larger clone lies one base away. This chain uses TRBV6-1 with TRBJ1-5; D is unclear. This CDR3 is 12 amino acids long. V was trimmed by 3 bases and J by 2 bases, leaving 2 bases between them. CDR1 and CDR2 from the germline V gene are MNHNS and SASEGT. CDR3 nucleotide sequence: TGTGCCAGCAGTGACGGCAATCAGCCCCAGCATTTT. It yields the protein CASSDGNQPQHF.

This chain uses TRBV11-2 with TRBJ2-7; a possible D gene is TRBD2 (6 bases). In germline, CDR1 is SGHAT, CDR2 FQNNGV. The V end was cut by 5 bases, the J end by 0 bases, with 17 bases between. CDR3 length equals 16 residues. The CDR3 coding sequence is TGTGCCAGCAGCCCCCGGACCCCCGGGAGCTCCTACGAGCAGTACTTC. Translated: CASSPRTPGSSYEQYF. The complete variable domain, with remaining parts taken from reference TRBV11-2 and TRBJ2-7, reads EAGVAQSPRYKIIEKRQSVAFWCNPISGHATLYWYQQILGQGPKLLIQFQNNGVVDDSQLPKDRFSAERLKGVDSTLKIQPAKLEDSAVYLCASSPRTPGSSYEQYFGPGTRLTVT.

The J gene is TRBJ2-7, the V gene TRBV5-4; D call uncertain. The CDR3 sequence is 12 residues long. V was cut by 4 bases and J by 4 bases, with 9 bases left in between. From germline, CDR1 is SGHNT and CDR2 YYREEE (reference sequence). The DNA of the CDR3 is TGTGCCAGCAGCGCTTCTACTTACGAGCAGTACTTC. The encoded protein is CASSASTYEQYF.

This chain connects TRBV18 to TRBJ1-1, with D perhaps TRBD1 (6 bases). There are 12 residues in the CDR3. Per the germline V gene, CDR1 is KGHSH and CDR2 is LQKENI. V lost 6 bases and J 5 bases, leaving 10 bases between the germline ends. The CDR3 region has the DNA TGTGCCAGCTCCCACAGGGATACTGAAGCTTTCTTT. Translating it yields CASSHRDTEAFF. Filled out from reference TRBV18 and TRBJ1-1, the complete variable domain reads NAGVMQNPRHLVRRRGQEARLRCSPMKGHSHVYWYRQLPEEGLKFMVYLQKENIIDESGMPKERFSAEFPKEGPSILRIQQVVRGDSAAYFCASSHRDTEAFFGQGTRLTVV.

J is TRBJ2-7 and V is TRBV20-1; TRBD2 might be the D (6 bases). This CDR3 is built from 11 residues. Germline CDR1 DFQATT, CDR2 SNEGSKA (reference sequence). The V end was cut by 3 bases, the J end by 5 bases, with 8 bases between. The CDR3 sequence: CSASRRDEQYF. CDR3 sequence (DNA): TGCAGTGCTAGTAGGAGGGACGAGCAGTACTTC.

The CDR3: CASTPSGESGELFF. The DNA for the CDR3 is TGCGCCAGCACCCCTAGCGGGGAATCCGGGGAGCTGTTTTTT. This chain uses TRBV5-1 with TRBJ2-2; 9 bases are shared with TRBD2. Germline trimming cut 6 bases from V and 6 bases from J; bases unmatched to any gene: 6. Germline CDR1 and CDR2: SGHRS and YFSETQ. This CDR3 has 14 amino acids.

V and J are TRBV7-8 and TRBJ1-1, with 9 bases that match TRBD1. CDR3 length equals 14 residues. Germline lookup yields CDR1 SGHVS and CDR2 FQNEAQ. The V segment lost 5 bases and the J segment 1 base; nucleotides outside the gene matches: 2. The CDR3 protein is CASSQGQGNTEAFF. As DNA, the CDR3 is TGTGCCAGCAGCCAGGGACAGGGGAACACTGAAGCTTTCTTT.

The chain is built from TRBV4-1 and TRBJ1-5; no definite D call. The CDR3 contains 12 residues. Trimming cost V 4 bases and J 3 bases, with 4 bases left between them. Per germline, CDR1 MGHRA and CDR2 YSYEKL. CDR3 in DNA: TGCGCCAGCAGCCTACCCAATCAGCCCCAGCATTTT. It yields the protein CASSLPNQPQHF.